The table lists the clone carrying this TCR beta chain with a few counts. No antigen is known for it. 5'RACE template switching added a universal primer site and UMIs to TCR cDNA. Each CDR3 protein is one row after TCRdb ran MiXCR on the 5' RACE reads. Of hundreds of thousands of distinct CDR3 sequences listed, around an eighth are singletons. The germline CDR1 and CDR2 sequences are ENHRY and SYGVKD. V was trimmed by 3 bases and J by 2 bases, leaving 13 bases between them. The CDR3 length is 15 residues. This sample is drawn from a study of T cells after yellow fever vaccination. The study, taken as a whole, reports: In post-booster samples, most primary-vaccination clones reappeared (just under 98% CD4, roughly 88% CD8). Peak timing came faster in the weaker secondary response, day 5 versus 15. A small share of clonotypes appeared in both CD4 and CD8 compartments.

The receptor comes from a man between 18 and 35 years old who received the YFV17D yellow fever vaccine. The V call is TRBV10-3, the J call TRBJ1-1; D remains ambiguous. Specimen: CD4+ T cells sorted from PBMCs, collected 15 days after the yellow fever booster vaccination. The CDR3 sequence: CAISDSRTGNTEAFF. CDR3 DNA: TGTGCCATCAGTGACTCAAGGACGGGCAACACTGAAGCTTTCTTT.